This T cell receptor beta chain was recorded in a study of T-cell reconstitution after alpha-beta-depleted transplantation in children. Construction of the TCRbeta library involved unique molecular identifiers. TCRdb reprocessed the PCR reads via MiXCR and lists one record per CDR3 protein. The sample lists more than 20,000 distinct CDR3 sequences, approximately 10% occurring once. The CDR3 contains 14 residues. Germline lookup yields CDR1 DFQATT and CDR2 SNEGSKA (reference sequence). Trimming shortened V by 0 bases and J by 7 bases, and 13 bases separated the two germline ends. There are a few counts of this clonotype.

The chain uses TRBV20-1 and TRBJ2-1; a weak D match, TRBD2 (6 bases). The clonotype originates from a human donor who donated a stem cell graft to a child with chronic granulomatous disease. The sequencing here drew on PBMCs from the stem cell graft donor, taken from the stem cell graft. The CDR3 is CSARDSAGQNEQFF. CDR3 coding DNA: TGCAGTGCTAGAGATTCAGCGGGCCAAAATGAGCAGTTCTTC.